There are a few counts of the clone carrying this TCR beta chain. As yet, its antigen is unknown. This record belongs to a study of vaccination effects on CD4 cells after COVID-19. The data were produced by immunoSEQ multiplex PCR, yet TCRdb's version contains in-frame clones alone and is incomplete. This sample has 30,000 to 40,000 clones, with 70% to 85% found just once. Trimming removed 7 bases at V and 9 bases at J, with 13 bases between. Germline V gene data show CDR1 as LNHDA and CDR2 as SQIVND (reference sequence). The CDR3 is 12 residues long. Sequencing followed a ViraFEST assay step that expanded antigen-specific CD4+ T cells with viral peptide pools. A 10-day culture period preceded the isolation of CD4+ T cells. As their vaccination, participants received two doses of either BNT162b2 or mRNA-1273. IL-2 medium supplanted half the medium on days 3 and 7.

The source of this sequence is a human donor who received a COVID-19 vaccine. Some clones in this sample may be carry-over from other donors' samples. The chain combines TRBV19 with TRBJ1-5; D is uncertain. Sequenced material: CD4+ T cells from PBMCs cultured with HCoV-NL63 spike peptides, taken after COVID-19 vaccination. The CDR3 bases are TGTGCCAGTACTCGGGGTCGCGGGCCCCAGCATTTT. This sequence encodes CASTRGRGPQHF.